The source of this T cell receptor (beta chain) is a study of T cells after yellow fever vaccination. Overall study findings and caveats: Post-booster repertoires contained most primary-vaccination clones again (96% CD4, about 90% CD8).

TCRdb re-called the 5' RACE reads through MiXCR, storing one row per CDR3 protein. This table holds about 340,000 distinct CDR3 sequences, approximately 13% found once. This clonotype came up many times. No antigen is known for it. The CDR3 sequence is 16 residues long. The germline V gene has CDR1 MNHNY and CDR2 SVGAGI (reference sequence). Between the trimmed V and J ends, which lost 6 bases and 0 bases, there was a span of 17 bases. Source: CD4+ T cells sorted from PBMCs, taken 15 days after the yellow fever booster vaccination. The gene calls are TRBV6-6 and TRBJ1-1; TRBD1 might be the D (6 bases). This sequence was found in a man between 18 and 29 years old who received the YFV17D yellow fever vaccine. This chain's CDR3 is CASRADRMSMNTEAFF. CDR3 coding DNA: TGTGCCAGCAGAGCTGACAGGATGAGCATGAACACTGAAGCTTTCTTT.